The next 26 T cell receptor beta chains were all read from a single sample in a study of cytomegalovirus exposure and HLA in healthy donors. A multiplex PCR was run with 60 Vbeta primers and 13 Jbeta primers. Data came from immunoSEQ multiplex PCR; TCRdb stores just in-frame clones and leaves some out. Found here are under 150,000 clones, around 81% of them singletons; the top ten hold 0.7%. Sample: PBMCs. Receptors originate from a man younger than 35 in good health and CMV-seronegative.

CDR3 amino acids: CASSLGEQGGETQYF. DNA of the CDR3: TGTGCCAGCAGCTTGGGGGAACAGGGTGGCGAGACCCAGTACTTC. V usage is TRBV5-5 and J usage is TRBJ2-5, with TRBD1 as a possible D gene (6 bases). The CDR3 loop spans 15 amino acids. CDR1 SGHKS and CDR2 YYEKEE come from the germline V gene (reference sequence). Trimming shortened V by 0 bases and J by 5 bases, and 14 bases separated the two germline ends.

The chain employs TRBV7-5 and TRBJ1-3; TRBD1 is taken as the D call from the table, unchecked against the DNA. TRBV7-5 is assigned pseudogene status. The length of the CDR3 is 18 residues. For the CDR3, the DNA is TGTGCCAGAAGCCCGTCCCGGGACAAGAAGGGATTGGGGAACACCATATATTTT. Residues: CARSPSRDKKGLGNTIYF.

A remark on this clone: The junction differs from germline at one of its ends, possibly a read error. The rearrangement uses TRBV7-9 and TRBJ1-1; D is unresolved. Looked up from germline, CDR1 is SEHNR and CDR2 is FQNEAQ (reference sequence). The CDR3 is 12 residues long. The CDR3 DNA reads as TGTTCCAGCAGCTTGGATCTAGCTGAAGCTTTCTTT. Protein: CSSSLDLAEAFF.

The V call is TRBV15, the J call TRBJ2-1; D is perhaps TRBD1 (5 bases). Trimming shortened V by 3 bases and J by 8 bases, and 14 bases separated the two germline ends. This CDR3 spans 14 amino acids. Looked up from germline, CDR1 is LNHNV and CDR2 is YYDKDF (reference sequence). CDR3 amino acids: CATSSRQSSDEQFF. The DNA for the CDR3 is TGTGCCACCAGCAGCAGACAGTCATCAGATGAGCAGTTCTTC.

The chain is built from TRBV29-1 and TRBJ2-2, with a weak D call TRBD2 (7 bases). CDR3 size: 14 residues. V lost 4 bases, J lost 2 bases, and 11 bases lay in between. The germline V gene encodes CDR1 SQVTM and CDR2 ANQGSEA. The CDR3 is CSVAGGPNTGELFF. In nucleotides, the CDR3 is TGCAGCGTTGCCGGGGGGCCAAACACCGGGGAGCTGTTTTTT.

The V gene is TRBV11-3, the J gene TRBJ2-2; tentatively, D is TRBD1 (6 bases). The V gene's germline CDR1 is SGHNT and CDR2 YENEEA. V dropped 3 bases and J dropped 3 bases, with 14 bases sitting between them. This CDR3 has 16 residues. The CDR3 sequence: CASSLADRTYTGELFF. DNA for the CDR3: TGTGCCAGCAGCTTGGCTGACAGGACATACACCGGGGAGCTGTTTTTT.

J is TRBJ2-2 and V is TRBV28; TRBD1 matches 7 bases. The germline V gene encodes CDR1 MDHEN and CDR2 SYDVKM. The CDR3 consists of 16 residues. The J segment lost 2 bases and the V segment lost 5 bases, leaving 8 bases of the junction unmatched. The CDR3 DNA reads TGTGCCAGCAGTGTCCGACAGGGAGCAAACACCGGGGAGCTGTTTTTT. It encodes CASSVRQGANTGELFF.

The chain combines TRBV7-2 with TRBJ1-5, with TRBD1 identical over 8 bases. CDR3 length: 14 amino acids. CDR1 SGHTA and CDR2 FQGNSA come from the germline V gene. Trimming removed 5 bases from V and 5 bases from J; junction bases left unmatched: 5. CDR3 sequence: CASSPGQVDQPQHF. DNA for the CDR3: TGTGCCAGCAGCCCGGGACAGGTCGATCAGCCCCAGCATTTT.

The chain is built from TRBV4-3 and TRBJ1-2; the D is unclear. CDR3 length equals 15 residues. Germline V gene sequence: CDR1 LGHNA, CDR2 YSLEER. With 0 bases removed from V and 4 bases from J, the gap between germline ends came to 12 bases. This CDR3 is CASSQDLYGLYGYTF. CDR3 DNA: TGCGCCAGCAGCCAAGATCTCTACGGACTCTATGGCTACACCTTC.

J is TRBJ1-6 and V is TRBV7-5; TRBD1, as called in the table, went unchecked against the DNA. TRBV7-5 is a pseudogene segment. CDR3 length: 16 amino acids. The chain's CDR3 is CARSSLTGVTNSPLHF. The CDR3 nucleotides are TGTGCCAGAAGCTCACTGACAGGGGTTACTAATTCACCCCTCCACTTT.

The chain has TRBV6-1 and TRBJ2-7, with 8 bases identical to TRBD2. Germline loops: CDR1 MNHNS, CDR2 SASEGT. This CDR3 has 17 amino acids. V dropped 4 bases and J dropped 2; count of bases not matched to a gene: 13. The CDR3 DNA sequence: TGTGCCAGCAGTGGCCCCGGGGGGGATTCAAATACCTACGAGCAGTACTTC. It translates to CASSGPGGDSNTYEQYF.

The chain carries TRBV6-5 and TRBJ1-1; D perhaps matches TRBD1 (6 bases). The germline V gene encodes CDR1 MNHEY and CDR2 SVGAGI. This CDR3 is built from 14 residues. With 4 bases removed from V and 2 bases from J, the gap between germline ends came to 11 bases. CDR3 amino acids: CASSFRQANTEAFF. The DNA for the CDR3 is TGTGCCAGCAGTTTCCGACAGGCCAACACTGAAGCTTTCTTT.

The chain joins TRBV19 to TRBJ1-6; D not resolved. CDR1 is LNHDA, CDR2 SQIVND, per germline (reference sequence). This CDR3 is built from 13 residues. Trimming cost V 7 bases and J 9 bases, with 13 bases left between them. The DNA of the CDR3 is TGTGCCAGTAAAGGGAGTTTAGCTTCACCCCTCCACTTT. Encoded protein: CASKGSLASPLHF.

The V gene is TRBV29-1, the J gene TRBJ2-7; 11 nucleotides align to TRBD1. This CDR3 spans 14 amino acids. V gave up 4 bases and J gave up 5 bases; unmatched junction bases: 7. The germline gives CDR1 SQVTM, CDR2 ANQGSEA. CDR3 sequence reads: CSVGVGQGANEQYF. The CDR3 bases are TGCAGCGTTGGCGTTGGACAGGGGGCGAACGAGCAGTACTTC.

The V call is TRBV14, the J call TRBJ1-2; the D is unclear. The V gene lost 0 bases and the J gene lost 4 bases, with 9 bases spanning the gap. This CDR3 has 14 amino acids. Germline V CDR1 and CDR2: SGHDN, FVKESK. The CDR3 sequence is CASSQEARLYGYTF. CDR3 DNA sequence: TGTGCCAGCAGCCAAGAAGCCAGGCTCTATGGCTACACCTTC.

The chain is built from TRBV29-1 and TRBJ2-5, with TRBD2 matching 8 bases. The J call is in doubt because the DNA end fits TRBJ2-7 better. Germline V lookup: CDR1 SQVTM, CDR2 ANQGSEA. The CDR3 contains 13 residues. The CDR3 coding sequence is TGCAGCGTTGGCGGGGGGTCGTCCTACGAGCAGTACTTC. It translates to CSVGGGSSYEQYF.

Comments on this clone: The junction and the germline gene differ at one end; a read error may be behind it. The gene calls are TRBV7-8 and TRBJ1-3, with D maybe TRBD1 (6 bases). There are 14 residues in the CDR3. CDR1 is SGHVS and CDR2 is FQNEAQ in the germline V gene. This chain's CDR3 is CAGSSSRGGNTIYF. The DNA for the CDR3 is TGTGCCGGCAGCTCGTCCAGGGGTGGAAACACCATATATTTT.

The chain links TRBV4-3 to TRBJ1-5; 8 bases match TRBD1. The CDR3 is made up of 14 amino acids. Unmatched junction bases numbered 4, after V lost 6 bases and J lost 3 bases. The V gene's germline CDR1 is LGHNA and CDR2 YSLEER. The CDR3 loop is CASSKTGDNQPQHF. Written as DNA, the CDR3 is TGCGCCAGCAGTAAGACAGGGGACAATCAGCCCCAGCATTTT.

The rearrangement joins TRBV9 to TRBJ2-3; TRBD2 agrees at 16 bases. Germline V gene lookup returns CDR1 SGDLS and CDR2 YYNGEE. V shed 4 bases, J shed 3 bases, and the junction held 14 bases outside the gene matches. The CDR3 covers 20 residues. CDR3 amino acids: CASSPRGLAGGSGFTDTQYF. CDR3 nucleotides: TGTGCCAGCAGCCCGCGGGGACTAGCGGGGGGGTCGGGATTTACAGATACGCAGTATTTT.

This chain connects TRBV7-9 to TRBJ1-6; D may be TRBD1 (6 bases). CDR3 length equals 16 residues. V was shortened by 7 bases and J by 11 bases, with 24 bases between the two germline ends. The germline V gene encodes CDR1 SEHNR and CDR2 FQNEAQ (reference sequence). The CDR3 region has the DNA TGTGCCAGCACGCCCTCGAGGGGGAGGGTTATCGCACCCCTCCACTTT. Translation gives CASTPSRGRVIAPLHF.

The CDR3 DNA reads as TGTGCCAGCAGCGAGGAAGCAGGGGATAGCAATCAGCCCCAGCATTTT. Amino acids: CASSEEAGDSNQPQHF. The rearrangement uses TRBV9 and TRBJ1-5; a possible D gene is TRBD1 (6 bases). The germline gives CDR1 SGDLS, CDR2 YYNGEE. This CDR3 is 16 amino acids long. V was pared by 3 bases and J by 0 bases, with 13 bases between.

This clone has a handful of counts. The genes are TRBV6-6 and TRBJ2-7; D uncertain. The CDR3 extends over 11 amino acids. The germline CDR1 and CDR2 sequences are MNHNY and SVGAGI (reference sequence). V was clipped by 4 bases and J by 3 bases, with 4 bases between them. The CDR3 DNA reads TGTGCCAGCAGTTCTTACTACGAGCAGTACTTC. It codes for CASSSYYEQYF.

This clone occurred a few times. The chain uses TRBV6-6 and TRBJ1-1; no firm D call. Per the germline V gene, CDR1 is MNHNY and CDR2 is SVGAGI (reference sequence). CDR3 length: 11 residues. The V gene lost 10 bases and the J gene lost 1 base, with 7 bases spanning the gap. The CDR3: CATTGNTEAFF. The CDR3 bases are TGTGCCACTACGGGGAACACTGAAGCTTTCTTT.

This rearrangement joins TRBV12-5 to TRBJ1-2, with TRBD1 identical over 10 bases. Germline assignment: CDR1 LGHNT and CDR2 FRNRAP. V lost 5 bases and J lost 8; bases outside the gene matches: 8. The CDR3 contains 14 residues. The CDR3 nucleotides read TGTGCTAGTGGTACCGGGACAGGGGAGGGAGGCTACACCTTC. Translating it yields CASGTGTGEGGYTF.

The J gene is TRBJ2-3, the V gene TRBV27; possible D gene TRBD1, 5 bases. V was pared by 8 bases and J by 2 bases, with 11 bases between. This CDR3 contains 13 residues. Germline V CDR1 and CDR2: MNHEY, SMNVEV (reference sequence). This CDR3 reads CASQGSITDTQYF. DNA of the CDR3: TGTGCCAGCCAGGGATCAATCACAGATACGCAGTATTTT.

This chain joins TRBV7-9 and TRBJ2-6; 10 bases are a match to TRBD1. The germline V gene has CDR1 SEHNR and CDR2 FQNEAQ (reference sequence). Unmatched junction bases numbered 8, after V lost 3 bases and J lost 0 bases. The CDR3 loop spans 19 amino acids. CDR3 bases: TGTGCCAGCAGCTTTTGGACAGGGGGGATTAGCTCTGGGGCCAACGTCCTGACTTTC. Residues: CASSFWTGGISSGANVLTF.